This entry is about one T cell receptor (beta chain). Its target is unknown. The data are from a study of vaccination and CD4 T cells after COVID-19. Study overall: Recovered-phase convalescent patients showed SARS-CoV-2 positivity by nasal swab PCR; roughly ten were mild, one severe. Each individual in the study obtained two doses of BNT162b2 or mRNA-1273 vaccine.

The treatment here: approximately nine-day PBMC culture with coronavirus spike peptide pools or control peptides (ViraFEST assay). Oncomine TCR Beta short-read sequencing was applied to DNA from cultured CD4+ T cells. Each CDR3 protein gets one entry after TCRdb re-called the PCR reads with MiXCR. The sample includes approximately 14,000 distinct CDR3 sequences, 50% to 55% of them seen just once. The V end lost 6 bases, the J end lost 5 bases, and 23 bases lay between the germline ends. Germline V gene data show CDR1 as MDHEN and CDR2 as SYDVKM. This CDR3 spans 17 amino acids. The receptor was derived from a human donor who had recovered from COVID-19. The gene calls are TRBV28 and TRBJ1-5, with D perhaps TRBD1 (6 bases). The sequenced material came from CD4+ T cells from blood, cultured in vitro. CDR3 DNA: TGTGCCAGCAGCTCTTTAAAGGGGGATAGGCTGTATCAGCCCCAGCATTTT. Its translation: CASSSLKGDRLYQPQHF.